The 14 T cell receptor beta chains below were found in one sample sequenced in a study of shared clonotypes between healthy human individuals. Terminally differentiated effector memory CD45RA+ cells were left out of the naive CD8 fraction, which was CD45RO-negative and positively selected for CCR7. Repertoires were generated with immunoSEQ multiplex PCR, while TCRdb's copy carries only in-frame clones and drops some. The repertoire consists of about 2.2 million clones, with about 94% occurring once and the leading ten covering under 2%. Sequenced material: naive CD8+ T cells from PBMCs. These receptors all stem from a man aged 18-30 years in good health. Some clones in this sample may be carry-over from other donors' samples.

Remarks on this clone: The sample carries other DNA sequences with the same CDR3. This chain links TRBV9 with TRBJ2-7; 12 bases line up with TRBD2. Germline CDR1 SGDLS, CDR2 YYNGEE. This CDR3 contains 15 residues. The junction had 3 bases not matched to a gene; V was cut back by 3 bases and J by 2 bases. Here the CDR3 reads CASSGGLAGTYEQYF. CDR3 nucleotides: TGTGCCAGCAGCGGAGGACTAGCGGGAACCTACGAGCAGTACTTC.

This clone was picked up one time. V and J are TRBV5-1 and TRBJ2-1; 7 positions match TRBD1. From germline, CDR1 is SGHRS and CDR2 YFSETQ. J gave up 5 bases and V 4 bases, and 21 bases lay outside the gene matches. The CDR3 extends over 19 amino acids. The CDR3 here is CASSPQVGYRGVAHNEQFF. In nucleotides, the CDR3 is TGCGCCAGCAGCCCTCAAGTTGGGTACAGGGGAGTAGCACACAATGAGCAGTTCTTC.

The chain has TRBV5-1 and TRBJ2-1; 9 bases fit TRBD2. V lost 0 bases and J lost 4; bases outside the gene matches: 11. Germline V gene data show CDR1 as SGHRS and CDR2 as YFSETQ. The CDR3 is 18 residues long. For the CDR3, the DNA is TGCGCCAGCAGCTTGGCGGCTAGCGGGAACCGGAGGTACAATGAGCAGTTCTTC. Translation: CASSLAASGNRRYNEQFF.

The chain links TRBV18 to TRBJ2-5, with 10 positions matching TRBD2. The V gene's germline CDR1 is KGHSH and CDR2 LQKENI. With 1 base clipped from V and 2 bases from J, the junction kept 16 bases outside the gene matches. The CDR3 is 20 residues long. The CDR3 is CASSPRDEGELAGGQETQYF. CDR3 in DNA: TGTGCCAGCTCACCACGGGATGAGGGAGAGTTAGCGGGAGGACAAGAGACCCAGTACTTC. Using reference TRBV18 and TRBJ2-5 for the parts outside the CDR3, the full variable domain is NAGVMQNPRHLVRRRGQEARLRCSPMKGHSHVYWYRQLPEEGLKFMVYLQKENIIDESGMPKERFSAEFPKEGPSILRIQQVVRGDSAAYFCASSPRDEGELAGGQETQYFGPGTRLLVL.

The V gene is TRBV7-9, the J gene TRBJ1-6, with D uncertain. The CDR3 loop spans 15 amino acids. V gave up 5 bases and J gave up 5 bases, with 13 bases separating them. Germline V gives CDR1 SEHNR, CDR2 FQNEAQ (reference sequence). The CDR3 region is CASSTNPRHNSPLHF. CDR3 sequence (DNA): TGTGCCAGCAGCACCAACCCTAGGCATAATTCACCCCTCCACTTT.

This chain joins TRBV19 and TRBJ2-2; a weak D match, TRBD1 (6 bases). The CDR3 length is 15 residues. Germline loops: CDR1 LNHDA, CDR2 SQIVND (reference sequence). V was shortened by 9 bases and J by 1 base, with 15 bases between the two germline ends. CDR3 sequence reads: CASPRGHLNTGELFF. The CDR3 coding sequence is TGTGCCAGCCCCAGGGGTCACCTGAACACCGGGGAGCTGTTTTTT.

The rearrangement links TRBV28 to TRBJ2-1; TRBD2 aligns across 14 bases. V was clipped by 5 bases and J by 14 bases; unmatched bases: 11. Germline V CDR1 and CDR2: MDHEN, SYDVKM. The CDR3 contains 15 residues. CDR3 protein: CASSAPGTSGSIEFF. The CDR3 region has the DNA TGTGCCAGCAGTGCTCCCGGGACTAGCGGGAGTATTGAGTTCTTC. The whole variable domain, remainder taken from reference TRBV28 and TRBJ2-1, is DVKVTQSSRYLVKRTGEKVFLECVQDMDHENMFWYRQDPGLGLRLIYFSYDVKMKEKGDIPEGYSVSREKKERFSLILESASTNQTSMYLCASSAPGTSGSIEFFGPGTRLTVL.

The gene calls are TRBV7-8 and TRBJ1-3; no firm D call. V lost 4 bases and J 2 bases, leaving 18 bases between the germline ends. Germline V gives CDR1 SGHVS, CDR2 FQNEAQ. The CDR3 contains 17 residues. The CDR3 DNA sequence: TGTGCCAGCAGCTGGCCGGAAAGGGCCCCGGCTGGAAACACCATATATTTT. Translation: CASSWPERAPAGNTIYF.

The V call is TRBV9, the J call TRBJ2-7; 7 nucleotides align to TRBD1. This CDR3 contains 14 residues. Germline lookup yields CDR1 SGDLS and CDR2 YYNGEE. J gave up 2 bases and V 3 bases, and 5 bases lay outside the gene matches. The CDR3 here is CASSGTGAPYEQYF. CDR3 in DNA: TGTGCCAGCAGCGGGACAGGCGCCCCCTACGAGCAGTACTTC. Filled out from reference TRBV9 and TRBJ2-7, the complete variable domain reads DSGVTQTPKHLITATGQRVTLRCSPRSGDLSVYWYQQSLDQGLQFLIQYYNGEERAKGNILERFSAQQFPDLHSELNLSSLELGDSALYFCASSGTGAPYEQYFGPGTRLTVT.

For this clone: One end of the junction fails to match germline, which may point to a read error. This chain links TRBV10-2 with TRBJ2-7, with D possibly being TRBD1 or TRBD2 (5 bases each). Germline CDR1 WSHSY, CDR2 SAAADI. The CDR3 spans 13 residues. Written as DNA, the CDR3 is TGCGCCAGCAGTGAGTCGACTCGTGTCAGGGAGTTCTTC. Its translation: CASSESTRVREFF.

The chain uses TRBV13 and TRBJ2-3; no reliable D call. V gave up 5 bases and J gave up 0 bases, with 15 bases separating them. The germline CDR1 and CDR2 sequences are PRHDT and FYEKMQ (reference sequence). This CDR3 contains 16 residues. Here the CDR3 reads CASSATTAFSTDTQYF. The DNA for the CDR3 is TGTGCCAGCAGCGCCACAACAGCCTTTAGCACAGATACGCAGTATTTT.

The genes are TRBV2 and TRBJ2-3; D perhaps matches TRBD2 (6 bases). CDR1 is SNHLY, CDR2 FYNNEI, per germline. The V and J ends lost 3 bases and 3 bases respectively, with 19 bases between them. This CDR3 has 17 residues. CDR3 amino acids: CASSDERAGLGTDTQYF. The CDR3 DNA reads TGTGCCAGCAGTGATGAGCGGGCAGGGCTAGGAACAGATACGCAGTATTTT.

V gene TRBV5-1 combines with J gene TRBJ2-3; 8 bases are a match to TRBD1. The CDR3 is made up of 18 amino acids. Germline V lookup: CDR1 SGHRS, CDR2 YFSETQ. V lost 4 bases, J lost 1 base, and 14 bases stayed unmatched. The CDR3 DNA reads TGCGCCAGCAGCCCGGCCCCCGGACAGGGAGGAGGCACAGATACGCAGTATTTT. This translates into CASSPAPGQGGGTDTQYF.

The chain couples TRBV18 to TRBJ2-4; no reliable D call. The CDR3 extends over 16 amino acids. V was cut by 5 bases and J by 3 bases, with 17 bases left in between. Germline CDR1 is KGHSH and CDR2 is LQKENI. For the CDR3, the DNA is TGTGCCAGCTCAAGGTCCCAGGATGATGGCAAAAACATTCAGTACTTC. This translates into CASSRSQDDGKNIQYF. Using reference TRBV18 and TRBJ2-4 for the parts outside the CDR3, the full variable domain is NAGVMQNPRHLVRRRGQEARLRCSPMKGHSHVYWYRQLPEEGLKFMVYLQKENIIDESGMPKERFSAEFPKEGPSILRIQQVVRGDSAAYFCASSRSQDDGKNIQYFGAGTRLSVL.